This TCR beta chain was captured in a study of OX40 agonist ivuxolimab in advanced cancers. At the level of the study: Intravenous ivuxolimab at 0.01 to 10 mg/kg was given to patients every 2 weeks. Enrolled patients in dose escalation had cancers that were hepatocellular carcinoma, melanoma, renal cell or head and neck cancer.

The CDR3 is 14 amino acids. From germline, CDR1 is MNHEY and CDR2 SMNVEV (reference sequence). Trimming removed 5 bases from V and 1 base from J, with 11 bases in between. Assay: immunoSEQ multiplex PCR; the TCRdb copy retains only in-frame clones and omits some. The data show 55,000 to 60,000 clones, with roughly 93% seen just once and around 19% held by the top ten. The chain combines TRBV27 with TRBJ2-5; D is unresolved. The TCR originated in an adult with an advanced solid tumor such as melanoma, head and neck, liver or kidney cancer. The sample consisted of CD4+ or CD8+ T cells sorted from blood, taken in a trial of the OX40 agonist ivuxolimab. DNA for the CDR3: TGTGCCAGCAGTCCCTCTATAGCCCAAGAGACCCAGTACTTC. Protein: CASSPSIAQETQYF.